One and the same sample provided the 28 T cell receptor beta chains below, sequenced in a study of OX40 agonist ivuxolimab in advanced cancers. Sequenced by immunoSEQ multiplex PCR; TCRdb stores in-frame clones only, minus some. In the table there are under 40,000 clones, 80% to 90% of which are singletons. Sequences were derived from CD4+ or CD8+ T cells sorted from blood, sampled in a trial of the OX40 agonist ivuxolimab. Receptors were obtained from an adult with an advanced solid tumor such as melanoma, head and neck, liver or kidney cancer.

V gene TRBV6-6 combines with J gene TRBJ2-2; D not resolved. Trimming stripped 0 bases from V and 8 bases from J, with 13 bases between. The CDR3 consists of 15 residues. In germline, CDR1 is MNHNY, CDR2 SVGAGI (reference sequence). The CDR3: CASSYSSWVRGELFF. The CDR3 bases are TGTGCCAGCAGTTACTCGTCTTGGGTTAGGGGGGAGCTGTTTTTT.

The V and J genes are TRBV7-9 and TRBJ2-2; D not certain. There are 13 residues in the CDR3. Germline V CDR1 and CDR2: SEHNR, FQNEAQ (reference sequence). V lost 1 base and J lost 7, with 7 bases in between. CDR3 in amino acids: CASSLVGNGELFF. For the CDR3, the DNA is TGTGCCAGCAGCTTAGTGGGAAACGGGGAGCTGTTTTTT.

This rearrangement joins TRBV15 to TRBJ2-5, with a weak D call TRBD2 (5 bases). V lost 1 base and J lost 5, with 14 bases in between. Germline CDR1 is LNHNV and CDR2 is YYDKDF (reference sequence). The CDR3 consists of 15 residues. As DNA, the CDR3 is TGTGCCACCAGCAGAGGGGAGAACAAGGGTGAGACCCAGTACTTC. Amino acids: CATSRGENKGETQYF.

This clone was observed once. For the CDR3, the DNA is TGTGCCAGTATCGGGACAGCGAGCAATCAGCCCCAGCATTTT. Its protein is CASIGTASNQPQHF. The V and J genes are TRBV19 and TRBJ1-5, with TRBD1 matching over 7 bases. Germline V gives CDR1 LNHDA, CDR2 SQIVND (reference sequence). Trimming took 7 bases from V and 1 from J; bases not matched to a gene: 4. This CDR3 has 14 residues.

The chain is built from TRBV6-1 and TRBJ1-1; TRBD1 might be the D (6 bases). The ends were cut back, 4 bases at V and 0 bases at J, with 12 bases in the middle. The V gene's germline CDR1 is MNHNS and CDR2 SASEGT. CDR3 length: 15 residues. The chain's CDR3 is CASSVGGHLNTEAFF. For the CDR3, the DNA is TGTGCCAGCAGTGTAGGGGGACATCTGAACACTGAAGCTTTCTTT.

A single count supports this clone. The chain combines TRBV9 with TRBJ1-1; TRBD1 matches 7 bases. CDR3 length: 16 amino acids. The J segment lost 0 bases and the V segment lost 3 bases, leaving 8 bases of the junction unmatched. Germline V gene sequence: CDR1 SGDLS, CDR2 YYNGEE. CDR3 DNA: TGTGCCAGCAGCGCCGTTCCGGGACAGATGAACACTGAAGCTTTCTTT. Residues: CASSAVPGQMNTEAFF.

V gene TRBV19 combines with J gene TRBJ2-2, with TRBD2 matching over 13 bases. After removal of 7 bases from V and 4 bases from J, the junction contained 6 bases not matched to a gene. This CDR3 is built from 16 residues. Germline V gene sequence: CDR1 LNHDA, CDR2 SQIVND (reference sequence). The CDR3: CASTGTSGATTGELFF. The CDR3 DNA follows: TGTGCCAGTACCGGGACTAGCGGGGCCACCACCGGGGAGCTGTTTTTT. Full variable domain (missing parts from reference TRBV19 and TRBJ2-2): DGGITQSPKYLFRKEGQNVTLSCEQNLNHDAMYWYRQDPGQGLRLIYYSQIVNDFQKGDIAEGYSVSREKKESFPLTVTSAQKNPTAFYLCASTGTSGATTGELFFGEGSRLTVL.

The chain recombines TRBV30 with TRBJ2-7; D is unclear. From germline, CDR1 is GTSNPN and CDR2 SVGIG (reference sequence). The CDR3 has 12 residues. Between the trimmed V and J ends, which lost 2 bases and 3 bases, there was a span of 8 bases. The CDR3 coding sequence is TGTGCCTGGAGTCTGACTTACTACGAGCAGTACTTC. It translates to CAWSLTYYEQYF.

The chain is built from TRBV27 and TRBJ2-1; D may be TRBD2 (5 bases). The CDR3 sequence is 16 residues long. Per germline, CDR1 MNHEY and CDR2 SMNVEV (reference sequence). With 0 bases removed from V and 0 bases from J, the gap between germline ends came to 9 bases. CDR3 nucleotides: TGTGCCAGCAGTTTATCTGGGGAGAGCTCCTACAATGAGCAGTTCTTC. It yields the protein CASSLSGESSYNEQFF.

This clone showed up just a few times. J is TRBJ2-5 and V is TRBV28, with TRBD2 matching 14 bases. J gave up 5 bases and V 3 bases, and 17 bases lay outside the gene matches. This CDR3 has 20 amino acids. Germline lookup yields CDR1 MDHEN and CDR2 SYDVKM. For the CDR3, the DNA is TGTGCCAGCAGTTTCGGATTCTCCCAGGGACTAGCGGGAGTAGGTGAGACCCAGTACTTC. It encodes CASSFGFSQGLAGVGETQYF.

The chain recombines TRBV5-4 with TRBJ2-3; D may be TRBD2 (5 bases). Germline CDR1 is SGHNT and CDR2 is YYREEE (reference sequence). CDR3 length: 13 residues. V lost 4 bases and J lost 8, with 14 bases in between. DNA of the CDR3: TGTGCCAGCAGCCTGGACTTAACCCCTACGCAGTATTTT. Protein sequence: CASSLDLTPTQYF.

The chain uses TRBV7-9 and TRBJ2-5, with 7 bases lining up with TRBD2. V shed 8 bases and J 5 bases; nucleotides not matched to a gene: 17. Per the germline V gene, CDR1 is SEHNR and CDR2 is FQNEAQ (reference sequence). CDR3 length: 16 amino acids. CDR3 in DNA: TGTGCCAGCTCCCCATCAACTAGCGACTATAGGGAGACCCAGTACTTC. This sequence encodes CASSPSTSDYRETQYF. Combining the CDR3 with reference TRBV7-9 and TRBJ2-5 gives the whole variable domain DTGVSQNPRHKITKRGQNVTFRCDPISEHNRLYWYRQTLGQGPEFLTYFQNEAQLEKSRLLSDRFSAERPKGSFSTLEIQRTEQGDSAMYLCASSPSTSDYRETQYFGPGTRLLVL.

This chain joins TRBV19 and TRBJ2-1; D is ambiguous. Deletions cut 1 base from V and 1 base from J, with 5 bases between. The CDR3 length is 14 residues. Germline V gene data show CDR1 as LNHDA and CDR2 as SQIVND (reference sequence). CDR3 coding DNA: TGTGCCAGTAGTATAGGCGGTTCCTACAATGAGCAGTTCTTC. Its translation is CASSIGGSYNEQFF.

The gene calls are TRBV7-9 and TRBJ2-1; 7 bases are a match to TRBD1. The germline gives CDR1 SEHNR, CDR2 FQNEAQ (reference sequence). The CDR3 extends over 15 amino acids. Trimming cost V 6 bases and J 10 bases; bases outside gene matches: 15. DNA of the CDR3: TGTGCCAGCAGTTCGACAGGGCCAGAAGGGACAGAGCAGTTCTTC. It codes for CASSSTGPEGTEQFF.

CDR3 DNA: TGTGCCAGCAGCTCCGACGCACCGGCCTACAATGAGCAGTTCTTC. Its translation: CASSSDAPAYNEQFF. The V gene is TRBV13, the J gene TRBJ2-1, with D unclear. V lost 4 bases and J lost 2, with 12 bases in between. The CDR3 extends over 15 amino acids. Germline lookup yields CDR1 PRHDT and CDR2 FYEKMQ (reference sequence).

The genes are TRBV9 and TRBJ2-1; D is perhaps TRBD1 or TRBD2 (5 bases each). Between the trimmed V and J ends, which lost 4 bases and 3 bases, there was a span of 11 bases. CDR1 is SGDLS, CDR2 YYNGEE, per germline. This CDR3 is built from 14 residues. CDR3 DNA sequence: TGTGCCAGCAGCCCCCGGGACGGCTACAATGAGCAGTTCTTC. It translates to CASSPRDGYNEQFF.

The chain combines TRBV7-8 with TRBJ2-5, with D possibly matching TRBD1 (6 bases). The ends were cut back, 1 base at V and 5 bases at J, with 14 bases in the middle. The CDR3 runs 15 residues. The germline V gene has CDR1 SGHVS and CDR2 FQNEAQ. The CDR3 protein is CASSLVQQGWETQYF. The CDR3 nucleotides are TGTGCCAGCAGCTTAGTCCAACAGGGTTGGGAGACCCAGTACTTC.

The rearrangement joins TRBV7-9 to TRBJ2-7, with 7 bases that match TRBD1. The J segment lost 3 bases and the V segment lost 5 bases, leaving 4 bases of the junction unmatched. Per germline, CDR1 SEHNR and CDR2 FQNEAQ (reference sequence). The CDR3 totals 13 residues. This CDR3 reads CASSVYRGYEQYF. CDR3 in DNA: TGTGCCAGCAGCGTATACAGGGGCTACGAGCAGTACTTC. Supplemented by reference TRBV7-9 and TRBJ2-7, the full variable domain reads DTGVSQNPRHKITKRGQNVTFRCDPISEHNRLYWYRQTLGQGPEFLTYFQNEAQLEKSRLLSDRFSAERPKGSFSTLEIQRTEQGDSAMYLCASSVYRGYEQYFGPGTRLTVT.

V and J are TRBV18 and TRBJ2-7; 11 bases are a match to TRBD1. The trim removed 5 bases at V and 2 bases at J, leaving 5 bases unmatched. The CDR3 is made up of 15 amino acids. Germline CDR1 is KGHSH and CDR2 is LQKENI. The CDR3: CASSIGTGGTYEQYF. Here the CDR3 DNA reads TGTGCCAGCTCAATAGGGACAGGGGGGACCTACGAGCAGTACTTC.

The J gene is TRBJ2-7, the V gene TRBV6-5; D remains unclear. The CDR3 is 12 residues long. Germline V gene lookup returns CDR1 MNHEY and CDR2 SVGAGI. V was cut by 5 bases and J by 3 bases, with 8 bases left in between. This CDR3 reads CASSVWGYEQYF. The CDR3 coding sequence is TGTGCCAGCAGTGTTTGGGGCTACGAGCAGTACTTC.

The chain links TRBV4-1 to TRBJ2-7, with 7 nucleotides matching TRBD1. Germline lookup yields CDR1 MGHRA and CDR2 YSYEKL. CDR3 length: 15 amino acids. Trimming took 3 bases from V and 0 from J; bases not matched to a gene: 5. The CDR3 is CASSQLTGRSYEQYF. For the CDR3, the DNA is TGCGCCAGCAGCCAGCTGACAGGGCGCTCCTACGAGCAGTACTTC.

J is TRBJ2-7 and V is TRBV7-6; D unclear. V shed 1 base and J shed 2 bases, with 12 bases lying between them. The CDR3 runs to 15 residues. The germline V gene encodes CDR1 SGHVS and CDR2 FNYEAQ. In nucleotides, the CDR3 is TGTGCCAGCAGCTTAGGGAAAGGCGACGCCTACGAGCAGTACTTC. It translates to CASSLGKGDAYEQYF.

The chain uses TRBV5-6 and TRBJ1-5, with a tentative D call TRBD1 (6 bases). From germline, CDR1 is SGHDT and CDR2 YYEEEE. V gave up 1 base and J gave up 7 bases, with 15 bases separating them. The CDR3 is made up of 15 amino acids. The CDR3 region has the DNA TGTGCCAGCAGCTTGTTTCCGGGGGCTGGACAGCCCCAGCATTTT. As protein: CASSLFPGAGQPQHF. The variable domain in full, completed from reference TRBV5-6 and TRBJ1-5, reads DAGVTQSPTHLIKTRGQQVTLRCSPKSGHDTVSWYQQALGQGPQFIFQYYEEEERQRGNFPDRFSGHQFPNYSSELNVNALLLGDSALYLCASSLFPGAGQPQHFGDGTRLSIL.

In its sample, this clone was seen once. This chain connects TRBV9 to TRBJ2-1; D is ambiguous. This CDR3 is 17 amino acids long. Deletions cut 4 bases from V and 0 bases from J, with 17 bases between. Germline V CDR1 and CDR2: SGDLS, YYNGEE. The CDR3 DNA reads TGTGCCAGCAGCCCAACTTGGGGTGGGAACTCCTACAATGAGCAGTTCTTC. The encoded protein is CASSPTWGGNSYNEQFF.

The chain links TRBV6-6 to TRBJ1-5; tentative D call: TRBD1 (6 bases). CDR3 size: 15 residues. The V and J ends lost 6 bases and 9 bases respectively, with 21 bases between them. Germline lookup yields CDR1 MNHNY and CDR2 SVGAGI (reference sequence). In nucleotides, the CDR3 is TGTGCCAGCAGCGGAACTCAACAGGGCGCGGGGCCCCAGCATTTT. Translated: CASSGTQQGAGPQHF.

CDR3 sequence: CASSQIKNTEAFF. DNA of the CDR3: TGCGCCAGCAGCCAAATAAAGAACACTGAAGCTTTCTTT. V and J are TRBV4-1 and TRBJ1-1; D not certain. The CDR3 has 13 amino acids. V gave up 2 bases and J gave up 1 base, with 5 bases separating them. CDR1 MGHRA and CDR2 YSYEKL come from the germline V gene.

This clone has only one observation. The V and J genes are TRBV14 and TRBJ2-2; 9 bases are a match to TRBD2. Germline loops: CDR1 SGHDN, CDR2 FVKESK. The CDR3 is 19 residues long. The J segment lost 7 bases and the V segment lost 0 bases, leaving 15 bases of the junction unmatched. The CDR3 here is CASSQEKTGRREGGGELFF. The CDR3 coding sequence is TGTGCCAGCAGCCAAGAAAAAACGGGGCGGCGGGAGGGCGGCGGGGAGCTGTTTTTT.

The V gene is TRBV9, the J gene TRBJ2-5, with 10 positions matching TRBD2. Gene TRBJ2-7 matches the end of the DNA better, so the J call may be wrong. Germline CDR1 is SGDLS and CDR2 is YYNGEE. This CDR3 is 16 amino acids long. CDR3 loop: CASSDSISGGAYEQYF. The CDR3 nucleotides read TGTGCCAGCAGCGACTCCATAAGCGGGGGGGCCTACGAGCAGTACTTC.